These 18 T cell receptor beta chains came from one sample sequenced in a study of T-cell memory formation after mild COVID-19. A single record per CDR3 protein comes from TCRdb applying MiXCR to the 5' RACE reads. The table lists 200,000 or so distinct CDR3 sequences, 15% to 20% of them singletons. The sequenced material came from PBMCs or a T cell subset sorted from them (not recorded which). These receptors all come from an adult woman who had mild COVID-19 (a few samples of this study predate the infection). Cell type and time point are not known.

V and J are TRBV20-1 and TRBJ1-6; 7 nucleotides align to TRBD1. Germline V gene sequence: CDR1 DFQATT, CDR2 SNEGSKA (reference sequence). J lost 7 bases, V lost 6 bases, and 6 bases had no gene match. The CDR3 has 13 residues. The CDR3 reads CSARGQSNSPLHF. The DNA of the CDR3 is TGCAGTGCAAGGGGACAGTCCAATTCACCCCTCCACTTT.

The genes are TRBV20-1 and TRBJ2-6; TRBD1 aligns across 9 bases. The germline V gene has CDR1 DFQATT and CDR2 SNEGSKA (reference sequence). The CDR3 is 17 residues long. V lost 2 bases, J lost 0 bases, and 5 bases stayed unmatched. CDR3: CSARTGGFFSGANVLTF. The CDR3 DNA reads TGCAGTGCTAGAACAGGGGGCTTTTTCTCTGGGGCCAACGTCCTGACTTTC.

The chain links TRBV4-2 to TRBJ2-1; 7 nucleotides line up with TRBD2. CDR3 size: 16 residues. J lost 7 bases, V lost 4 bases, and 13 bases had no gene match. CDR1 is LGHNA, CDR2 YNFKEQ, per germline. The CDR3 region has the DNA TGTGCCAGCAGCCCCGGGGGGTTGGGGTACTCAAATGAGCAGTTCTTC. Translating it yields CASSPGGLGYSNEQFF.

In this sample, this clonotype turned up a few times. The genes are TRBV7-3 and TRBJ2-1, with a tentative D call TRBD2 (5 bases). The CDR3 covers 12 residues. V lost 1 base to trimming and J lost 9 bases, with 7 bases between them. Per germline, CDR1 SGHTA and CDR2 FQGTGA. CDR3 sequence: CASSLNSVEQFF. The CDR3, as DNA: TGTGCCAGCAGCTTAAATAGCGTTGAGCAGTTCTTC.

This clonotype came up many times. J is TRBJ2-3 and V is TRBV7-6, with 11 bases fitting TRBD2. CDR3 length: 17 residues. CDR1 and CDR2 (germline): SGHVS, FNYEAQ. The V and J ends lost 4 bases and 2 bases, in that order; junction bases with no gene match: 8. The CDR3 region is CASSSRLAGQNTDTQYF. The CDR3 DNA follows: TGTGCCAGCAGCTCCAGACTAGCGGGGCAGAACACAGATACGCAGTATTTT.

This clonotype has at least ten counts. This chain uses TRBV11-2 with TRBJ1-1; D uncertain. The length of the CDR3 is 14 residues. The germline CDR1 and CDR2 sequences are SGHAT and FQNNGV. V was shortened by 5 bases and J by 0 bases, with 10 bases between the two germline ends. The CDR3 reads CASSASSVNTEAFF. CDR3 DNA sequence: TGTGCCAGCAGCGCTAGTAGCGTGAACACTGAAGCTTTCTTT.

There are many counts of this clonotype. The V gene is TRBV7-8, the J gene TRBJ1-2, with D tentatively TRBD1 (5 bases). The CDR3 extends over 13 amino acids. Germline-derived CDR1 and CDR2 are SGHVS and FQNEAQ. The germline V and J ends were trimmed by 2 bases and 2 bases, with 6 bases remaining between them. CDR3 amino acids: CASSLRQNYGYTF. The DNA of the CDR3 is TGTGCCAGCAGCTTACGACAGAACTATGGCTACACCTTC.

This clonotype was observed many times. The CDR3 region is CAISELTTQQQYF. The CDR3 DNA reads as TGTGCCATCAGTGAGTTGACCACCCAGCAGCAGTACTTC. The chain carries TRBV10-3 and TRBJ2-7, with D hard to call. Germline CDR1 ENHRY, CDR2 SYGVKD. V lost 1 base to trimming and J lost 8 bases, with 12 bases between them. The CDR3 contains 13 residues.

This chain connects TRBV29-1 to TRBJ1-1; D is unresolved. This CDR3 has 14 residues. Germline CDR1 SQVTM, CDR2 ANQGSEA. Trimming cost V 3 bases and J 1 base, with 12 bases left between them. CDR3 amino acids: CSVDVLASNTEAFF. CDR3 nucleotides: TGCAGCGTTGATGTTTTAGCTTCGAACACTGAAGCTTTCTTT.

This clonotype was counted between two and nine times. CDR3 sequence: CASSSGPWGEQFF. The CDR3 DNA is TGTGCCAGCAGTTCGGGACCCTGGGGTGAGCAGTTCTTC. The chain employs TRBV6-1 and TRBJ2-1, with D tentatively TRBD1 or TRBD2 (5 bases each). There are 13 residues in the CDR3. With 5 bases removed from V and 9 bases from J, the gap between germline ends came to 14 bases. The germline CDR1 and CDR2 sequences are MNHNS and SASEGT.

This clonotype was found a few times. The chain joins TRBV9 to TRBJ2-7; either TRBD1 or TRBD2 may fit D (6 bases each). This CDR3 region has 14 residues. V was pared by 0 bases and J by 6 bases, with 13 bases between. Germline values: CDR1 SGDLS, CDR2 YYNGEE. Here the CDR3 DNA reads TGTGCCAGCAGCGTAGATCAGGGGAGGCGCGAGCAGTACTTC. It codes for CASSVDQGRREQYF.

This clonotype was counted between two and nine times. CDR3 sequence (DNA): TGTGCCACCAGTGAACCTTCATATGGCTACACCTTC. It specifies CATSEPSYGYTF. The chain joins TRBV24-1 to TRBJ1-2; D is undetermined. Germline lookup yields CDR1 KGHDR and CDR2 SFDVKD. This CDR3 is built from 12 residues. The V end was cut by 4 bases, the J end by 5 bases, with 7 bases between.

The V gene is TRBV12-3 or TRBV12-4, the J gene TRBJ2-7, with D perhaps matching TRBD1 (5 bases). Trimming removed 5 bases from V and 3 bases from J, with 11 bases in between. The CDR3 runs to 13 residues. This chain's CDR3 is CASSPTDRYEQYF. As DNA, the CDR3 is TGTGCCAGCAGTCCGACAGACCGCTACGAGCAGTACTTC.

CDR3 region: CASSPRTGWGTEAFF. CDR3 in DNA: TGTGCCAGTAGTCCTCGGACAGGGTGGGGAACTGAAGCTTTCTTT. The rearrangement uses TRBV19 and TRBJ1-1; TRBD1 matches at 8 bases. Germline CDR1 reads LNHDA; CDR2 reads SQIVND (reference sequence). The CDR3 length is 15 residues. V was pared by 5 bases and J by 5 bases, with 10 bases of the junction left unmatched.

CDR3 in amino acids: CASAQGRQNEQFF. CDR3 bases: TGCGCCAGCGCCCAGGGGAGGCAAAATGAGCAGTTCTTC. V usage is TRBV5-1 and J usage is TRBJ2-1, with D perhaps assigned TRBD1 or TRBD2 (6 bases each). Deletions cut 7 bases from V and 7 bases from J, with 15 bases between. Germline V gene data show CDR1 as SGHRS and CDR2 as YFSETQ. The CDR3 extends over 13 amino acids.

This chain connects TRBV5-1 to TRBJ2-5; 14 bases map to TRBD2. V shed 4 bases, J shed 2 bases, and the junction held 10 bases outside the gene matches. The CDR3 totals 18 residues. Germline lookup yields CDR1 SGHRS and CDR2 YFSETQ. CDR3 amino acids: CASSPRTSGGPPQETQYF. DNA of the CDR3: TGCGCCAGCAGCCCCCGGACTAGCGGGGGGCCCCCTCAAGAGACCCAGTACTTC.

In its sample, this clonotype was seen a few times. The V and J genes are TRBV10-3 and TRBJ2-3; D is perhaps TRBD2 (6 bases). CDR1 is ENHRY, CDR2 SYGVKD, per germline. There are 14 residues in the CDR3. V gave up 2 bases and J gave up 2 bases, with 8 bases separating them. Here the CDR3 reads CAISEGGTTDTQYF. The CDR3 nucleotides are TGTGCCATCAGTGAGGGAGGGACCACAGATACGCAGTATTTT.

This clonotype was picked up many times. The chain is built from TRBV4-2 and TRBJ1-2, with TRBD1 identical over 8 bases. Germline lookup yields CDR1 LGHNA and CDR2 YNFKEQ. V shed 0 bases, J shed 3 bases, and the junction held 3 bases outside the gene matches. This CDR3 is 15 amino acids long. CDR3 nucleotides: TGTGCCAGCAGCCAAGAGGCAGGGGGCCACTATGGCTACACCTTC. Amino acids: CASSQEAGGHYGYTF.